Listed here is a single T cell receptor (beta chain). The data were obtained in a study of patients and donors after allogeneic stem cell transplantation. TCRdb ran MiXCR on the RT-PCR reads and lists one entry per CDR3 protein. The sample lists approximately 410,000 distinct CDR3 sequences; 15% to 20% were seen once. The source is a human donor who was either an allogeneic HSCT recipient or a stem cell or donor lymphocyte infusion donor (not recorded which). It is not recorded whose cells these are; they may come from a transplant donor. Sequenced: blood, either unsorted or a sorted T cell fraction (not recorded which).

The CDR3 sequence: CASSGGRARGYTF. CDR3 DNA sequence: TGTGCCAGTAGTGGGGGCAGGGCGCGCGGCTACACCTTC. The chain joins TRBV19 to TRBJ1-2; maybe TRBD1 (6 bases). With 5 bases removed from V and 8 bases from J, the gap between germline ends came to 15 bases. Germline assignment: CDR1 LNHDA and CDR2 SQIVND (reference sequence). This CDR3 has 13 amino acids.